A selection of T cell receptor beta chains follows, all from one sample in a study of OX40 agonist ivuxolimab in advanced cancers. Sequencing used immunoSEQ multiplex PCR; TCRdb keeps in-frame clones, though not all of them. The profile shows about 73,000 clones, 65% to 90% of them singletons. This material consisted of CD4+ or CD8+ T cells sorted from blood, taken in a trial of the OX40 agonist ivuxolimab. All receptors derive from an adult with an advanced solid tumor such as melanoma, head and neck, liver or kidney cancer. CDR3s include the opening cysteine and the closing phenylalanine or tryptophan. Not every row has a clone size; where given, it reads once, few, many or a size class.

>once|TRBV7-2|14
CASSLGQGAYEQYF
>NA|TRBV10-1|14
CASSDGRLQETQYF
>NA|TRBV6-5|15
CASSYEQGANYGYTF
>once|TRBV5-6|15
CASSLESGGGETQYF
>NA|TRBV10-2|16
CASSNRGPSNTGELFF
>NA|TRBV9|16
CASSVGGGGRGETQYF
>NA|TRBV7-6|16
CASSLAPPRSGNTIYF
>NA|TRBV19|15
CASSIMTGAGNTIYF
>NA|TRBV6-5|12
CASSKTAGTQYF
>few|TRBV15|15
CATSRDLPTWYEQYF
>NA|TRBV21-1|14
CASSTGPREDIQYF
>NA|TRBV14|15
CASSRTSGGYNEQFF
>NA|TRBV4-2|15
CASSQSSGGTDTQYF
>NA|TRBV6-1|15
CASSERPGQRYEQYF
>NA|TRBV7-2|15
CASSSSGTRGSEAFF
>NA|TRBV18|16
CASSPSFQGGDWKLFF
>few|TRBV6-1|14
CASSEALAGETQYF
>NA|TRBV19|13
CASSPNGRGTQYF
>NA|TRBV5-1|17
CASSLGAIVGPNEKLFF
>NA|TRBV11-2|14
CASSLGIAEETQYF
>NA|TRBV10-2|14
CASSEGGGYSPLHF
>NA|TRBV5-6|14
CASSFDRGRYGYTF
>once|TRBV27|16
CASTSFGQGLNYGYTF
>NA|TRBV7-9|16
CASSLAVGTTTDTQYF
>once|TRBV9|13
CASSVDSYTEQFF
>NA|TRBV18|14
CASSPRTGDSPLHF
>NA|TRBV30|12
CAWNQGPDTQYF
>NA|TRBV9|13
CASTRTGGYGYTF
>NA|TRBV6-5|15
CASSYRDRLGYEQYF
>NA|TRBV4-2|13
CASSQARGDGYTF
>NA|TRBV2|14
CASSEGNRNQPQHF
>NA|TRBV10-3|14
CAISGQKGAETQYF
>NA|TRBV7-3|16
CASSFGLAGGTDTQYF
>NA|TRBV27|14
CASSLDYSTDTQYF
>NA|TRBV7-2|15
CASSLGSTMSGELFF
>few|TRBV30|13
CAWSIGNNQPQHF
>NA|TRBV6-5|14
CASRPQGEGAEAFF
>NA|TRBV7-2|19
CASSLRGGAGTPNTDTQYF
>NA|TRBV2|14
CASSRYGERETQYF
>NA|TRBV9|14
CASSVGGTTGELFF
>NA|TRBV7-9|13
CASSLETGVGYTF
>NA|TRBV7-2|14
CASSLALTGLGYTF
>NA|TRBV18|13
CASSPPVSTEAFF
>NA|TRBV6-6|16
CASRNGQGVIGDTQYF
>once|TRBV9|15
CASSGDRGGPHEQYF
>NA|TRBV7-2|13
CASRPQGTGELFF